This entry lists 29 T cell receptor beta chains sequenced from one sample in a study of T cell responses to AZD1222 COVID-19 vaccine. Measured with immunoSEQ multiplex PCR; TCRdb has only the in-frame clones, and not every one. The table has approximately 140,000 clones, 85% to 95% seen once. The sequencing here drew on peripheral blood, taken on day 0 of MenACWY control vaccination. The origin of the receptors is an adult in good health.

V usage is TRBV24-1 and J usage is TRBJ2-7; D might be TRBD1 (5 bases). The CDR3 has 13 residues. From germline, CDR1 is KGHDR and CDR2 SFDVKD. V was shortened by 5 bases and J by 3 bases, with 10 bases between the two germline ends. CDR3 sequence reads: CATSGTGGYEQYF. The CDR3 nucleotides are TGTGCCACCAGTGGAACAGGTGGCTACGAGCAGTACTTC.

This chain uses TRBV6-5 with TRBJ1-2; 10 nucleotides align to TRBD1. Germline V gene data show CDR1 as MNHEY and CDR2 as SVGAGI. The length of the CDR3 is 16 residues. V lost 1 base, J lost 4 bases, and 6 bases stayed unmatched. The CDR3 is CASSYFSGQGSYGYTF. The CDR3 DNA sequence: TGTGCCAGCAGTTACTTCTCGGGACAGGGGTCCTATGGCTACACCTTC.

The chain uses TRBV4-1 and TRBJ2-3; D call uncertain. The CDR3 sequence is 14 residues long. Between the trimmed V and J ends, which lost 1 base and 2 bases, there was a span of 7 bases. Germline values: CDR1 MGHRA, CDR2 YSYEKL. The CDR3 sequence: CASSQGLVTDTQYF. Here the CDR3 DNA reads TGCGCCAGCAGCCAAGGTTTGGTCACAGATACGCAGTATTTT.

The rearrangement joins TRBV25-1 to TRBJ2-7; D gene uncertain. There are 14 residues in the CDR3. Germline V CDR1 and CDR2: MGHDK, SYGVNS. Trimming shortened V by 8 bases and J by 0 bases, and 14 bases separated the two germline ends. CDR3 region: CASRPGSPSYEQYF. The CDR3 bases are TGTGCCAGCCGTCCAGGTTCCCCCTCCTACGAGCAGTACTTC.

This sequence joins TRBV29-1 and TRBJ1-4; D remains unclear. V was shortened by 4 bases and J by 2 bases, with 14 bases between the two germline ends. Germline-derived CDR1 and CDR2 are SQVTM and ANQGSEA. The CDR3 sequence is 15 residues long. CDR3 residues: CSVARELGTNEKLFF. For the CDR3, the DNA is TGCAGCGTTGCAAGAGAGCTCGGTACTAATGAAAAACTGTTTTTT.

V gene TRBV19 combines with J gene TRBJ2-3; 7 positions match TRBD1. The ends lost 8 bases at V and 2 bases at J; junction bases unmatched: 13. Germline values: CDR1 LNHDA, CDR2 SQIVND (reference sequence). This CDR3 comprises 16 residues. The CDR3 loop reads CASRPPWDSNTDTQYF. The CDR3 nucleotides are TGTGCCAGTCGACCTCCTTGGGACAGCAACACAGATACGCAGTATTTT.

J is TRBJ2-5 and V is TRBV9; D remains ambiguous. Germline lookup yields CDR1 SGDLS and CDR2 YYNGEE. This CDR3 contains 12 residues. The V and J ends lost 4 bases and 0 bases respectively, with 4 bases between them. The CDR3 DNA follows: TGTGCCAGCAGCAAGAACCAAGAGACCCAGTACTTC. The encoded protein is CASSKNQETQYF.

The chain uses TRBV5-5 and TRBJ1-2; 8 positions agree with TRBD1. The CDR3 has 17 residues. CDR1 is SGHKS and CDR2 is YYEKEE in the germline V gene (reference sequence). V lost 6 bases, J lost 3 bases, and 16 bases stayed unmatched. The CDR3: CASTNPGQGKKYYGYTF. CDR3 coding DNA: TGTGCCAGCACCAATCCCGGACAGGGCAAGAAGTACTATGGCTACACCTTC.

The V gene is TRBV27, the J gene TRBJ2-7; D not certain. Per the germline V gene, CDR1 is MNHEY and CDR2 is SMNVEV (reference sequence). The ends were cut back, 5 bases at V and 0 bases at J, with 14 bases in the middle. The CDR3 sequence is 15 residues long. CDR3 nucleotides: TGTGCCAGCAGTACCCGGACGAGCAGCTCCTACGAGCAGTACTTC. This encodes CASSTRTSSSYEQYF.

The chain links TRBV9 to TRBJ2-1; 11 nucleotides align to TRBD2. Germline values: CDR1 SGDLS, CDR2 YYNGEE. The J segment lost 7 bases and the V segment lost 0 bases, leaving 3 bases of the junction unmatched. The CDR3 sequence is 15 residues long. The CDR3 DNA follows: TGTGCCAGCAGCGTAGCTCCTAGCGGGGGGAATGAGCAGTTCTTC. Its protein is CASSVAPSGGNEQFF.

V gene TRBV5-5 combines with J gene TRBJ1-2; weak D call: TRBD1 (5 bases). The V end was cut by 4 bases, the J end by 2 bases, with 15 bases between. This CDR3 is 15 amino acids long. Germline values: CDR1 SGHKS, CDR2 YYEKEE (reference sequence). The CDR3 sequence: CASSLSGTDNYGYTF. CDR3 nucleotides: TGTGCCAGCAGCCTATCCGGGACTGACAACTATGGCTACACCTTC.

The V call is TRBV6-5, the J call TRBJ1-6; D call uncertain. This CDR3 has 15 amino acids. The V gene's germline CDR1 is MNHEY and CDR2 SVGAGI. Trimming took 7 bases from V and 3 from J, leaving 13 bases between them. CDR3 DNA sequence: TGTGCCAGCATCACACAGCGAGACTATAATTCACCCCTCCACTTT. Residues: CASITQRDYNSPLHF.

The chain combines TRBV28 with TRBJ2-3, with a weak D call TRBD2 (6 bases). Germline-derived CDR1 and CDR2 are MDHEN and SYDVKM. V was shortened by 11 bases and J by 6 bases, with 18 bases between the two germline ends. This CDR3 comprises 13 residues. DNA for the CDR3: TGTGCCTTCGCTACTAGCAACTCGGATACGCAGTATTTT. Protein: CAFATSNSDTQYF.

The chain uses TRBV6-1 and TRBJ2-3; 13 bases line up with TRBD2. Per the germline V gene, CDR1 is MNHNS and CDR2 is SASEGT. V lost 0 bases, J lost 2 bases, and 5 bases stayed unmatched. The CDR3 runs to 18 residues. DNA for the CDR3: TGTGCCAGCAGTGAAGCGGGGGGACTAGCGGGATTCACAGATACGCAGTATTTT. It encodes CASSEAGGLAGFTDTQYF.

The chain uses TRBV30 and TRBJ1-3, with 8 nucleotides matching TRBD1. The junction had 2 bases not matched to a gene; V was cut back by 5 bases and J by 8 bases. The germline CDR1 and CDR2 sequences are GTSNPN and SVGIG (reference sequence). The CDR3 extends over 11 amino acids. The CDR3 DNA follows: TGTGCCTGGGGACAGGGCGACACCATATATTTT. This codes for CAWGQGDTIYF.

The genes are TRBV10-3 and TRBJ1-1; D is ambiguous. Germline-derived CDR1 and CDR2 are ENHRY and SYGVKD. The CDR3 totals 13 residues. The V end was cut by 2 bases, the J end by 1 base, with 5 bases between. Written as DNA, the CDR3 is TGTGCCATCAGTGAGACGGCGAACACTGAAGCTTTCTTT. Amino acids: CAISETANTEAFF.

This clone was detected only once. The chain uses TRBV7-6 and TRBJ1-1; possibly TRBD1 for D (5 bases). V dropped 6 bases and J dropped 9 bases, with 11 bases sitting between them. The length of the CDR3 is 11 residues. CDR1 is SGHVS and CDR2 is FNYEAQ in the germline V gene. The CDR3 reads CASSSNRQAFF. The DNA of the CDR3 is TGTGCCAGCAGTTCTAACAGGCAAGCTTTCTTT.

The chain recombines TRBV27 with TRBJ1-3; 7 nucleotides match TRBD1. Germline-derived CDR1 and CDR2 are MNHEY and SMNVEV (reference sequence). V gave up 5 bases and J gave up 7 bases; unmatched junction bases: 14. There are 16 residues in the CDR3. CDR3 residues: CASSIRTDRVGNTIYF. The DNA of the CDR3 is TGTGCCAGCAGTATAAGAACAGACAGGGTAGGCAACACCATATATTTT.

CDR3 bases: TGTGCCAGCAGCTCATACAATTCACCCCTCCACTTT. It specifies CASSSYNSPLHF. V is TRBV7-9 and J is TRBJ1-6; the D is unclear. Per germline, CDR1 SEHNR and CDR2 FQNEAQ (reference sequence). V lost 4 bases to trimming and J lost 7 bases, with 5 bases between them. The length of the CDR3 is 12 residues.

By sample share, this clone is medium-sized. Other DNA sequences in this sample translate to the same CDR3. The chain uses TRBV27 and TRBJ2-1; TRBD2 is a possible D gene (7 bases). The germline V gene has CDR1 MNHEY and CDR2 SMNVEV (reference sequence). This CDR3 has 15 amino acids. V gave up 6 bases and J gave up 2 bases, with 14 bases separating them. CDR3 amino acids: CASREGGGTYNEQFF. As DNA, the CDR3 is TGTGCCAGCAGGGAGGGGGGGGGAACCTACAATGAGCAGTTCTTC.

The CDR3 DNA reads TGTGCCAGCAGTAGGGGGGGTAGCTATGGCTACACCTTC. Its translation: CASSRGGSYGYTF. This chain joins TRBV2 and TRBJ1-2; maybe TRBD1 (6 bases). The CDR3 sequence is 13 residues long. V was shortened by 5 bases and J by 4 bases, with 11 bases between the two germline ends. Per germline, CDR1 SNHLY and CDR2 FYNNEI.

J is TRBJ1-1 and V is TRBV4-1; D call uncertain. V shed 4 bases and J shed 0 bases, with 15 bases lying between them. CDR3 length: 16 amino acids. The V gene's germline CDR1 is MGHRA and CDR2 YSYEKL. In DNA form, the CDR3 reads TGCGCCAGCAGCCCCCGCCCCCAGGTTCTGAACACTGAAGCTTTCTTT. Encoded protein: CASSPRPQVLNTEAFF.

This clone has a single count. V is TRBV5-1 and J is TRBJ1-2; 8 nucleotides line up with TRBD1. The CDR3 loop spans 14 amino acids. V lost 4 bases, J lost 4 bases, and 6 bases stayed unmatched. In germline, CDR1 is SGHRS, CDR2 YFSETQ. CDR3 sequence: CASSTGTGPYGYTF. The CDR3 DNA is TGCGCCAGCAGCACGGGGACAGGACCCTATGGCTACACCTTC.

The genes are TRBV27 and TRBJ2-7; D might be TRBD1 or TRBD2, each matching 5 bases. Looked up from germline, CDR1 is MNHEY and CDR2 is SMNVEV (reference sequence). V was cut by 6 bases and J by 2 bases, with 11 bases left in between. The CDR3 has 13 amino acids. Here the CDR3 reads CASRGTATYEQYF. The CDR3, as DNA: TGTGCCAGCAGGGGGACGGCCACCTACGAGCAGTACTTC.

J is TRBJ2-7 and V is TRBV11-1; D perhaps matches TRBD2 (5 bases). Trimming stripped 1 base from V and 5 bases from J, with 12 bases between. The CDR3 loop spans 14 amino acids. Germline values: CDR1 SGHAT, CDR2 FQDESV (reference sequence). DNA of the CDR3: TGTGCCAGCAGCTTAGAGGGTTTCGGGGACGAGCAGTACTTC. Translation gives CASSLEGFGDEQYF.

This rearrangement joins TRBV6-5 to TRBJ1-1; TRBD1 might be the D (5 bases). Trimming shortened V by 6 bases and J by 4 bases, and 15 bases separated the two germline ends. Germline loops: CDR1 MNHEY, CDR2 SVGAGI. There are 14 residues in the CDR3. This CDR3 is CASSSRQRGTEAFF. The DNA of the CDR3 is TGTGCCAGCAGCTCTAGACAAAGGGGCACTGAAGCTTTCTTT.

This clone was seen only a few times. The CDR3 DNA reads TGTGCCAGCAGCCAGGAACCTGATACCGGGGAGCTGTTTTTT. Translated, it gives CASSQEPDTGELFF. The chain employs TRBV4-2 and TRBJ2-2, with D hard to call. Trimming shortened V by 3 bases and J by 5 bases, and 10 bases separated the two germline ends. This CDR3 spans 14 amino acids. In germline, CDR1 is LGHNA, CDR2 YNFKEQ.

V usage is TRBV2 and J usage is TRBJ2-1; 12 bases are a match to TRBD2. Germline V gene sequence: CDR1 SNHLY, CDR2 FYNNEI. This CDR3 is built from 15 residues. V lost 1 base, J lost 7 bases, and 2 bases stayed unmatched. The CDR3 reads CASSEGTSGMNEQFF. CDR3 bases: TGTGCCAGCAGTGAAGGGACTAGCGGGATGAATGAGCAGTTCTTC.

The CDR3 DNA sequence: TGTGCCAGCAGCCAGGGACTAGCGGGGACCGAGCAGTACTTC. It specifies CASSQGLAGTEQYF. This chain uses TRBV5-8 with TRBJ2-7; 13 nucleotides agree with TRBD2. The germline CDR1 and CDR2 sequences are SGHTS and YDEGEE. The CDR3 is 14 amino acids. The V and J ends lost 4 bases and 6 bases, in that order; junction bases with no gene match: 4.